This T cell receptor beta chain was identified in a study of blood T cell repertoires in COVID-19. Study-wide context: Acute and convalescent COVID-19 samples came from the United States, Italy and Spain. PBMCs, B-cell-depleted T cells, or T cells provided the cDNA or gDNA that made up the material.

Authors' analysis steps: How many nucleated cells were present was estimated from reference gene primer amplification. Using immunoSEQ multiplex PCR, the repertoire was profiled, and TCRdb retains in-frame clones only, with some absent. The DNA gave D and trimming, while V, J and clone size come from that table. In the table there are 200,000 to 300,000 clones, roughly 81% of which are singletons. Sample: peripheral blood. The receptor's source is a man between 50 and 59 years old with acute or convalescent COVID-19.

CDR3 sequence: CAISGEGGGNEQFF. CDR3 coding DNA: TGTGCCATCAGCGGGGAGGGCGGGGGGAATGAGCAGTTCTTC. The chain combines TRBV10-3 with TRBJ2-1; 8 positions agree with TRBD2. V dropped 6 bases and J dropped 7; count of bases not matched to a gene: 8. Germline V gene lookup returns CDR1 ENHRY and CDR2 SYGVKD. The CDR3 is 14 residues long.